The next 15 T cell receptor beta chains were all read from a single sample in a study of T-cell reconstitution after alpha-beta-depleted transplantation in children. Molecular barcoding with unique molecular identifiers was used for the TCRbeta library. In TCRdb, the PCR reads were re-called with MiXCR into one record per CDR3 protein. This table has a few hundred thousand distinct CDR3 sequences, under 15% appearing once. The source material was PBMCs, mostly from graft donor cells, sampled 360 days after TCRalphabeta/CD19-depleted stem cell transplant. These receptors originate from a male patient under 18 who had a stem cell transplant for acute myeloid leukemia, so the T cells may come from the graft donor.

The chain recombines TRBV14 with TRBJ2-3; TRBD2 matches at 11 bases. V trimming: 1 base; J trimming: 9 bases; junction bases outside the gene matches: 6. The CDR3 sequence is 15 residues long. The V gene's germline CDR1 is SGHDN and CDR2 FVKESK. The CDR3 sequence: CASSQVSGRAVTQYF. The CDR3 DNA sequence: TGTGCCAGCAGCCAAGTTAGCGGGAGGGCCGTCACGCAGTATTTT.

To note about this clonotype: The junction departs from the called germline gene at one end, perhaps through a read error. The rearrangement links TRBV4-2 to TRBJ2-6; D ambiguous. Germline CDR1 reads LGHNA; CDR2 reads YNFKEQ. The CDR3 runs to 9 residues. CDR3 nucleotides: TGTGCCAGCAGCGTCGGCCGTACCTTC. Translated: CASSVGRTF.

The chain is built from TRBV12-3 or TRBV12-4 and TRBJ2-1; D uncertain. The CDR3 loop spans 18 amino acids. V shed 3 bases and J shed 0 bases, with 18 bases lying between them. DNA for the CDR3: TGTGCCAGCAGTTTGGTAGCCAGCCGTCCGAGCTCCTACAATGAGCAGTTCTTC. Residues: CASSLVASRPSSYNEQFF.

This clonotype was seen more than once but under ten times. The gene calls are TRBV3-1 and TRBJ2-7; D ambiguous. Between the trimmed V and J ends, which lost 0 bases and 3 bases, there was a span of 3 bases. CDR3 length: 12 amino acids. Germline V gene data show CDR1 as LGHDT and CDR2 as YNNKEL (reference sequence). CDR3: CASSQEVYEQYF. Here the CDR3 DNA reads TGTGCCAGCAGCCAAGAGGTCTACGAGCAGTACTTC.

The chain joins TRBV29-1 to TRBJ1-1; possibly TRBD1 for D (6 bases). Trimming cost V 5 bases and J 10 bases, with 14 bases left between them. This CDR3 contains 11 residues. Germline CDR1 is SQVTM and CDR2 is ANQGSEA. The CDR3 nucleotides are TGCAGCGTTTGGGTGGGGGCGGGAGCTTTCTTT. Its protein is CSVWVGAGAFF.

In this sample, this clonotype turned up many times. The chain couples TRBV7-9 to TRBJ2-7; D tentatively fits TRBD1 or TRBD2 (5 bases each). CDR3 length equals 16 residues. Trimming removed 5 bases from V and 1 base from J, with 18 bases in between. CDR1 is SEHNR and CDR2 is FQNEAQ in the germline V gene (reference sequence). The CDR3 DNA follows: TGTGCCAGCAGCCAACTGAGGGACGGCCGGTCCTACGAGCAGTACTTC. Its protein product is CASSQLRDGRSYEQYF.

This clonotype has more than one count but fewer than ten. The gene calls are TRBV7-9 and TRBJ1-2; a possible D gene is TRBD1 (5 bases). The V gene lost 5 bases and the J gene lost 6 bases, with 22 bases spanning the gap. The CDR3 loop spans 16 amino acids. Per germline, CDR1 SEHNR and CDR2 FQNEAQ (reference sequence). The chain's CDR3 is CASSPQIEGLVDGYTF. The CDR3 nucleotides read TGTGCCAGCAGCCCCCAGATTGAGGGACTGGTAGATGGCTACACCTTC. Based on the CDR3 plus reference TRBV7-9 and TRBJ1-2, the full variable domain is DTGVSQNPRHKITKRGQNVTFRCDPISEHNRLYWYRQTLGQGPEFLTYFQNEAQLEKSRLLSDRFSAERPKGSFSTLEIQRTEQGDSAMYLCASSPQIEGLVDGYTFGSGTRLTVV.

The CDR3 protein is CASSLAPAGRDEQFF. The CDR3 region has the DNA TGTGCCAGCAGCTTAGCCCCAGCGGGGCGGGATGAGCAGTTCTTC. The chain combines TRBV7-2 with TRBJ2-1; 7 bases fit TRBD2. Losses at the gene ends were 0 bases for V and 8 bases for J; bases not matched to a gene: 7. From germline, CDR1 is SGHTA and CDR2 FQGNSA. The length of the CDR3 is 15 residues.

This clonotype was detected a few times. The CDR3 protein is CASSPQQDKGQNIQYF. CDR3 nucleotide sequence: TGTGCCAGCTCACCCCAACAGGACAAGGGCCAAAACATTCAGTACTTC. This chain uses TRBV18 with TRBJ2-4; TRBD1 is a possible D gene (5 bases). CDR3 length: 16 residues. V dropped 3 bases and J dropped 5 bases, with 17 bases sitting between them. Germline loops: CDR1 KGHSH, CDR2 LQKENI.

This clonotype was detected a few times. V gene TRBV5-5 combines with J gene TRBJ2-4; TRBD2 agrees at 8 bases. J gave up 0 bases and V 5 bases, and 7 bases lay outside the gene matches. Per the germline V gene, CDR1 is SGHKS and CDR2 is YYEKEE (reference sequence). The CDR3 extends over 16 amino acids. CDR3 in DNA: TGTGCCAGCAGTCGCTCGGGAGGGCTAGCCAAAAACATTCAGTACTTC. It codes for CASSRSGGLAKNIQYF.

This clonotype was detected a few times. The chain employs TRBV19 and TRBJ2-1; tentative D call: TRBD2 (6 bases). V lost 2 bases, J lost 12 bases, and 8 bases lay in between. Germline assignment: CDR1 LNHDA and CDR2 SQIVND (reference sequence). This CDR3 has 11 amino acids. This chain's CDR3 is CASSIPGGQFF. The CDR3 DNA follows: TGTGCCAGTAGTATACCCGGGGGGCAGTTCTTC.

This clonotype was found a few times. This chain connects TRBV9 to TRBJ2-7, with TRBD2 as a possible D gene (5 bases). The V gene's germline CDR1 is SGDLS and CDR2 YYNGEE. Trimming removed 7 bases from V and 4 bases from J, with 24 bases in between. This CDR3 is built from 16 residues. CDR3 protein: CASASTGSTPLYEQYF. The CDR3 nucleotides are TGTGCCAGCGCTAGCACCGGGTCCACCCCCCTGTACGAGCAGTACTTC. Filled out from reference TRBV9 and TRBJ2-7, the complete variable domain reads DSGVTQTPKHLITATGQRVTLRCSPRSGDLSVYWYQQSLDQGLQFLIQYYNGEERAKGNILERFSAQQFPDLHSELNLSSLELGDSALYFCASASTGSTPLYEQYFGPGTRLTVT.

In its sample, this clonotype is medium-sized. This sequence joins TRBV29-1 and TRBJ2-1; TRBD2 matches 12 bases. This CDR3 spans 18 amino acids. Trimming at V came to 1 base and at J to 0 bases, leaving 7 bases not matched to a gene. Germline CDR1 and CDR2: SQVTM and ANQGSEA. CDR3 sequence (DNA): TGCAGCGTTGAAGGTACTAGCGGGAGGACGGTCTCCTACAATGAGCAGTTCTTC. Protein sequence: CSVEGTSGRTVSYNEQFF.

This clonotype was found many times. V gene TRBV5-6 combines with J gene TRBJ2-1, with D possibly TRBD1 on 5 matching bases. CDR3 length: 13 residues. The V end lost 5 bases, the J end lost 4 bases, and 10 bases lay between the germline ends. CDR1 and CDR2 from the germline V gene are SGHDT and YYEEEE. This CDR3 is CASRQDGYNEQFF. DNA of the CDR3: TGTGCCAGCAGACAGGACGGTTACAATGAGCAGTTCTTC.

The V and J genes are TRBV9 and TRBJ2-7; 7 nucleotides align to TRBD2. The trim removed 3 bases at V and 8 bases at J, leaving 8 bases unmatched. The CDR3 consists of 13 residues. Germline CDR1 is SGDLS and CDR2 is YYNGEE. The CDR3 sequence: CASSAIGGVKQYF. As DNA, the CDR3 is TGTGCCAGCAGCGCCATTGGGGGGGTAAAGCAGTACTTC.